A selection of T cell receptor beta chains follows, all from one sample in a study of blood T cell repertoires in COVID-19. Generated by immunoSEQ multiplex PCR, the TCRdb table keeps only in-frame clones and is missing some. The repertoire holds tens of thousands of clones, with over 75% as singletons. The sample consisted of peripheral blood. The receptor set was obtained from a human donor in a cohort sampled during active COVID-19. The CDR3 runs from the conserved cysteine through the conserved F or W. The order of the fields is D gene, clone size, J gene, CDR3 length, V gene, CDR3 protein, CDR3 DNA. D genes are given only for firm matches. Some rows have no size entry. The others give once, few or many, or a class for an expanded clone.

D gene: NA; clone size: NA; J gene: TRBJ2-5; CDR3 length: 14; V gene: TRBV2; CDR3 protein: CASKPGLPLETQYF; CDR3 DNA: TGTGCCAGCAAACCGGGACTCCCATTGGAGACCCAGTACTTC
D gene: TRBD1; clone size: NA; J gene: TRBJ1-2; CDR3 length: 17; V gene: TRBV5-4; CDR3 protein: CASSPGQGAGANYGYTF; CDR3 DNA: TGTGCCAGCAGCCCCGGACAGGGGGCTGGTGCTAACTATGGCTACACCTTC
D gene: TRBD2; clone size: NA; J gene: TRBJ2-3; CDR3 length: 16; V gene: TRBV14; CDR3 protein: CASSQLAGRTTDTQYF; CDR3 DNA: TGTGCCAGCAGCCAACTAGCGGGGAGAACCACAGATACGCAGTATTTT
D gene: NA; clone size: NA; J gene: TRBJ1-4; CDR3 length: 17; V gene: TRBV5-1; CDR3 protein: CASSLLSSVATNEKLFF; CDR3 DNA: TGCGCCAGCAGCTTGCTGAGTAGTGTCGCAACTAATGAAAAACTGTTTTTT
D gene: TRBD1; clone size: NA; J gene: TRBJ2-5; CDR3 length: 13; V gene: TRBV19; CDR3 protein: CASSRTGVETQYF; CDR3 DNA: TGTGCCAGTAGTCGGACAGGGGTAGAGACCCAGTACTTC
D gene: TRBD1; clone size: NA; J gene: TRBJ2-1; CDR3 length: 16; V gene: TRBV15; CDR3 protein: CATSRPTGQGFDEQFF; CDR3 DNA: TGTGCCACCAGCAGACCGACGGGACAGGGATTCGATGAGCAGTTCTTC
D gene: NA; clone size: NA; J gene: TRBJ2-5; CDR3 length: 14; V gene: TRBV10-3; CDR3 protein: CAIKRAGVGETQYF; CDR3 DNA: TGTGCCATCAAGAGGGCAGGGGTAGGGGAGACCCAGTACTTC
D gene: TRBD2; clone size: NA; J gene: TRBJ2-7; CDR3 length: 16; V gene: TRBV7-2; CDR3 protein: CASSLAAGGAPYEQYF; CDR3 DNA: TGTGCCAGCAGCTTAGCAGCGGGGGGGGCCCCCTACGAGCAGTACTTC
D gene: NA; clone size: NA; J gene: TRBJ1-6; CDR3 length: 15; V gene: TRBV14; CDR3 protein: CASSPRTGLDSPLHF; CDR3 DNA: TGTGCCAGCAGCCCCCGGACGGGACTTGATTCACCCCTCCACTTT
D gene: NA; clone size: NA; J gene: TRBJ1-5; CDR3 length: 15; V gene: TRBV18; CDR3 protein: CASSTFEGGNQPQHF; CDR3 DNA: TGTGCCAGCTCGACCTTTGAGGGGGGGAATCAGCCCCAGCATTTT
D gene: NA; clone size: once; J gene: TRBJ2-3; CDR3 length: 15; V gene: TRBV19; CDR3 protein: CASSATFTRTDTQYF; CDR3 DNA: TGTGCCAGTAGTGCGACATTCACACGCACAGATACGCAGTATTTT
D gene: NA; clone size: few; J gene: TRBJ1-1; CDR3 length: 13; V gene: TRBV5-1; CDR3 protein: CASSLEANTEAFF; CDR3 DNA: TGCGCCAGCAGCTTGGAAGCGAACACTGAAGCTTTCTTT
D gene: TRBD1; clone size: NA; J gene: TRBJ1-3; CDR3 length: 16; V gene: TRBV9; CDR3 protein: CASSPQPGTVGNTIYF; CDR3 DNA: TGTGCCAGCAGCCCCCAGCCCGGGACAGTAGGAAACACCATATATTTT
D gene: TRBD1; clone size: NA; J gene: TRBJ2-1; CDR3 length: 14; V gene: TRBV12-5; CDR3 protein: CASGLGTGGDEQFF; CDR3 DNA: TGTGCTAGTGGTTTGGGGACAGGGGGCGATGAGCAGTTCTTC
D gene: NA; clone size: NA; J gene: TRBJ1-6; CDR3 length: 19; V gene: TRBV11-2; CDR3 protein: CASSLGGAPAYSYNSPLHF; CDR3 DNA: TGTGCCAGCAGCTTAGGCGGGGCCCCTGCCTACTCCTATAATTCACCCCTCCACTTT
D gene: TRBD1; clone size: NA; J gene: TRBJ2-7; CDR3 length: 12; V gene: TRBV7-8; CDR3 protein: CASSLRTGGRYF; CDR3 DNA: TGTGCCAGCAGCTTGAGGACAGGGGGCCGGTACTTC
D gene: TRBD1; clone size: NA; J gene: TRBJ2-7; CDR3 length: 15; V gene: TRBV5-4; CDR3 protein: CASSTGTGVTYEQYF; CDR3 DNA: TGTGCCAGCAGCACAGGGACAGGGGTAACCTACGAGCAGTACTTC
D gene: NA; clone size: NA; J gene: TRBJ1-5; CDR3 length: 15; V gene: TRBV27; CDR3 protein: CASSASRQGSQPQHF; CDR3 DNA: TGTGCCAGCAGTGCTTCCCGCCAGGGGAGTCAGCCCCAGCATTTT
D gene: NA; clone size: NA; J gene: TRBJ1-5; CDR3 length: 15; V gene: TRBV7-2; CDR3 protein: CASSLVLQRPQPQHF; CDR3 DNA: TGTGCCAGCAGCTTAGTCTTACAGAGACCACAGCCCCAGCATTTT
D gene: NA; clone size: NA; J gene: TRBJ2-3; CDR3 length: 13; V gene: TRBV7-2; CDR3 protein: CASSTGGVDTQYF; CDR3 DNA: TGTGCCAGCAGCACCGGAGGCGTGGATACGCAGTATTTT
D gene: TRBD1; clone size: NA; J gene: TRBJ1-1; CDR3 length: 15; V gene: TRBV6-5; CDR3 protein: CASSPGTGILYEAFF; CDR3 DNA: TGTGCCAGCAGTCCCGGGACAGGGATTCTGTATGAAGCTTTCTTT
D gene: NA; clone size: once; J gene: TRBJ2-5; CDR3 length: 14; V gene: TRBV18; CDR3 protein: CASSPLRGGETQYF; CDR3 DNA: TGTGCCAGCTCCCCACTCAGGGGAGGGGAGACCCAGTACTTC
D gene: NA; clone size: NA; J gene: TRBJ1-4; CDR3 length: 14; V gene: TRBV27; CDR3 protein: CASTGSGVNEKLFF; CDR3 DNA: TGTGCCAGCACGGGGTCGGGGGTTAATGAAAAACTGTTTTTT